This T cell receptor (beta chain) appears in the sequencing data of a study of T cell changes during pregnancy in multiple sclerosis. Sequenced by immunoSEQ multiplex PCR; TCRdb stores in-frame clones only, minus some. The sample includes around 45,000 clones, about nine tenths seen only once; the top ten take about 0.48%. Source: CD4+ T cells from peripheral blood mononuclear cells, taken in the second trimester of pregnancy. The receptor's source is a female donor in good health, enrolled as a control in a pregnancy study.

The CDR3 DNA follows: TGTGCCATCAGTATATCCGGGACGGGAGCCTACGAGCAGTACTTC. It translates to CAISISGTGAYEQYF. V and J are TRBV10-3 and TRBJ2-7; possible D gene TRBD2, 6 bases. This CDR3 is 15 amino acids long. Germline V lookup: CDR1 ENHRY, CDR2 SYGVKD. The V and J ends lost 5 bases and 2 bases respectively, with 16 bases between them.